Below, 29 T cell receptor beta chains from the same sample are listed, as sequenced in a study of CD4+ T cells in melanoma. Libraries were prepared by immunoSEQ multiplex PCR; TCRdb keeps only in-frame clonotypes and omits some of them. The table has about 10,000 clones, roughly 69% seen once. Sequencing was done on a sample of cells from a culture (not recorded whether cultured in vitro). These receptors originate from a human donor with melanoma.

Written as DNA, the CDR3 is TGTGCCAGCAGCTTGACAGGGTTCTTTGCAGATACGCAGTATTTT. Amino acids: CASSLTGFFADTQYF. This chain links TRBV7-3 with TRBJ2-3, with 7 bases lining up with TRBD1. CDR1 and CDR2 (germline): SGHTA, FQGTGA. V lost 3 bases and J lost 4; bases outside the gene matches: 7. The CDR3 is made up of 15 amino acids.

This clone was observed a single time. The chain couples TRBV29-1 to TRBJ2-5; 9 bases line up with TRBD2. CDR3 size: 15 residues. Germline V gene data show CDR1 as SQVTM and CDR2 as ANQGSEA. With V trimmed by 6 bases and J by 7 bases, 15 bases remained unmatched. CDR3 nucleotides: TGCAGCGTGGGGGGCTGGGCTAGCGGGGACCTGACCCAGTACTTC. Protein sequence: CSVGGWASGDLTQYF. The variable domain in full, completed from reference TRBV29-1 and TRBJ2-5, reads SAVISQKPSRDICQRGTSLTIQCQVDSQVTMMFWYRQQPGQSLTLIATANQGSEATYESGFVIDKFPISRPNLTFSTLTVSNMSPEDSSIYLCSVGGWASGDLTQYFGPGTRLLVL.

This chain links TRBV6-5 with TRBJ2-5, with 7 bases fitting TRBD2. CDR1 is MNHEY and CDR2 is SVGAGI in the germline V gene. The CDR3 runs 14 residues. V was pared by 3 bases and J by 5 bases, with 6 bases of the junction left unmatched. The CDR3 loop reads CASSYPGGGETQYF. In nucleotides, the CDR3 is TGTGCCAGCAGTTATCCGGGAGGTGGGGAGACCCAGTACTTC.

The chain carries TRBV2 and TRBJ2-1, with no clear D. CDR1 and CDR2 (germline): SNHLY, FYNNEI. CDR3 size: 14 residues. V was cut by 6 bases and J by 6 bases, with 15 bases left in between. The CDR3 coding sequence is TGTGCCAGCAGCAGGATATATCCAGGCAATGAGCAGTTCTTC. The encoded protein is CASSRIYPGNEQFF.

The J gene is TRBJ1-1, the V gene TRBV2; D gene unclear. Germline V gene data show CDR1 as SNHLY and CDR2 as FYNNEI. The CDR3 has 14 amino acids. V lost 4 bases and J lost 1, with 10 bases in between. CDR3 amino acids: CASSGRGGNTEAFF. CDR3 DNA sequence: TGTGCCAGCAGTGGCCGAGGTGGGAACACTGAAGCTTTCTTT.

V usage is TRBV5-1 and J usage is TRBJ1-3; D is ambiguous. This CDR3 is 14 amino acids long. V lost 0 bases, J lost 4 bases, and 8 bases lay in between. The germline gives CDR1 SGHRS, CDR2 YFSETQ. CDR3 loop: CASSLAGRGNTIYF. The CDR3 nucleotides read TGCGCCAGCAGCTTGGCCGGCAGAGGAAACACCATATATTTT.

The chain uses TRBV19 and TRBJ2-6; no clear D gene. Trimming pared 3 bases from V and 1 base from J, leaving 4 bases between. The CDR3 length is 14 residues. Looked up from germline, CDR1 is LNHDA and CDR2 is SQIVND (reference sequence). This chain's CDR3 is CASSILSGANVLTF. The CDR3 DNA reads TGTGCCAGTAGTATCCTATCTGGGGCCAACGTCCTGACTTTC. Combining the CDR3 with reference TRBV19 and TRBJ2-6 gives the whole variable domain DGGITQSPKYLFRKEGQNVTLSCEQNLNHDAMYWYRQDPGQGLRLIYYSQIVNDFQKGDIAEGYSVSREKKESFPLTVTSAQKNPTAFYLCASSILSGANVLTFGAGSRLTVL.

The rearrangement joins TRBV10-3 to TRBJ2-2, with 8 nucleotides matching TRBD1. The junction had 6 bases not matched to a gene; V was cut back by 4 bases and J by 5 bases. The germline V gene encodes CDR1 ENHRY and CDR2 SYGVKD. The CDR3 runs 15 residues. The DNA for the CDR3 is TGTGCCATCAGTGCAGACAGGGGATCAACCGGGGAGCTGTTTTTT. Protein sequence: CAISADRGSTGELFF.

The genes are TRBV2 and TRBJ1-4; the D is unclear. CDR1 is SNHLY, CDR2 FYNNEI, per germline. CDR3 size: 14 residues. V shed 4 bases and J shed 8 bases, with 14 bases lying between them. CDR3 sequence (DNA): TGTGCCAGCAGTGGACCGGTGCGTGGGGAAAAACTGTTTTTT. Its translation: CASSGPVRGEKLFF.

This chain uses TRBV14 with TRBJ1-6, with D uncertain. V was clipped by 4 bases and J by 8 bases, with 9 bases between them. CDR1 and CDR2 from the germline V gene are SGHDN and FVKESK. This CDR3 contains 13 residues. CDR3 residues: CASSRIKDSPLHF. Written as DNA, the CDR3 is TGTGCCAGCAGCCGGATAAAAGATTCACCCCTCCACTTT. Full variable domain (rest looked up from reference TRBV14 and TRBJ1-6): EAGVTQFPSHSVIEKGQTVTLRCDPISGHDNLYWYRRVMGKEIKFLLHFVKESKQDESGMPNNRFLAERTGGTYSTLKVQPAELEDSGVYFCASSRIKDSPLHFGNGTRLTVT.

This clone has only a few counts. The CDR3 DNA follows: TGTGCCAGCAGTGAGGAGTCGGAATATGGCTACACCTTC. This codes for CASSEESEYGYTF. The chain has TRBV2 and TRBJ1-2, with D hard to call. The germline V gene encodes CDR1 SNHLY and CDR2 FYNNEI. The CDR3 length is 13 residues. The V end lost 3 bases, the J end lost 5 bases, and 10 bases lay between the germline ends.

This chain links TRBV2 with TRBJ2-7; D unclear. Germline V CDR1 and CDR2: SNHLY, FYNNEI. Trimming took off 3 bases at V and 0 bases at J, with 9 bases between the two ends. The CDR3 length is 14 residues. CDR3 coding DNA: TGTGCCAGCAGTGAGCGGCAGGACTCCTACGAGCAGTACTTC. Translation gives CASSERQDSYEQYF.

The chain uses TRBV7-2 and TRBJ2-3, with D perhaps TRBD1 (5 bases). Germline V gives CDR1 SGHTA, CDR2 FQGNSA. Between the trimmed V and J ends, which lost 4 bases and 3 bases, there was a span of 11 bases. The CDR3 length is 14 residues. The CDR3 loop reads CASSSRVQTDTQYF. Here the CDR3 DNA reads TGTGCCAGCAGCTCCAGGGTGCAGACAGATACGCAGTATTTT.

The chain's CDR3 is CSVGTRANEKLFF. For the CDR3, the DNA is TGCAGCGTTGGGACAAGGGCTAATGAAAAACTGTTTTTT. This rearrangement joins TRBV29-1 to TRBJ1-4; a weak D match, TRBD1 (5 bases). The germline CDR1 and CDR2 sequences are SQVTM and ANQGSEA. The CDR3 has 13 amino acids. Trimming cost V 4 bases and J 3 bases, with 9 bases left between them.

In nucleotides, the CDR3 is TGTGCCAGCAGTGTGCGTACCAGGGGTGAAAAACTGTTTTTT. Translated, it gives CASSVRTRGEKLFF. This sequence joins TRBV2 and TRBJ1-4, with D maybe TRBD1 (6 bases). This CDR3 is 14 amino acids long. V lost 4 bases, J lost 7 bases, and 13 bases lay in between. Germline CDR1 SNHLY, CDR2 FYNNEI.

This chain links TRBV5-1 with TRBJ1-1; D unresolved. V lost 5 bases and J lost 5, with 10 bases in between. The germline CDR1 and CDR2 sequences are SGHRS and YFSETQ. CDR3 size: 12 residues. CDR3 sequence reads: CASRELSTEAFF. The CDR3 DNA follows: TGCGCCAGCAGGGAGCTATCAACTGAAGCTTTCTTT.

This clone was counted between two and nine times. The chain's CDR3 is CASSRDTQAEQYF. Here the CDR3 DNA reads TGTGCCAGCAGCCGGGACACCCAGGCCGAGCAGTACTTC. The V and J genes are TRBV7-6 and TRBJ2-7, with D possibly being TRBD1 (6 bases). Between the trimmed V and J ends, which lost 5 bases and 6 bases, there was a span of 14 bases. The CDR3 spans 13 residues. Germline V gene data show CDR1 as SGHVS and CDR2 as FNYEAQ.

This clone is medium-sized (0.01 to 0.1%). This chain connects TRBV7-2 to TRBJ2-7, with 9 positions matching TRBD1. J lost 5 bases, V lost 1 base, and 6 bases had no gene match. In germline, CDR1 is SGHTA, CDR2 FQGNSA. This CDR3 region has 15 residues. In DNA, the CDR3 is TGTGCCAGCAGCTTAGTTGGGGACAGGGCAGACGAGCAGTACTTC. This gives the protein CASSLVGDRADEQYF.

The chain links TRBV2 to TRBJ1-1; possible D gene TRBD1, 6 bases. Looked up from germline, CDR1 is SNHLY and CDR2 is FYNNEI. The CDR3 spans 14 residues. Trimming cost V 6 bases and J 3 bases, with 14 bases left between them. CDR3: CASRGATGYTEAFF. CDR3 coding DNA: TGTGCCAGCAGGGGGGCTACAGGGTACACTGAAGCTTTCTTT.

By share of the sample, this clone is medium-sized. For the CDR3, the DNA is TGTGCCAGCTACAGCGGGGGGGCCGGCACCGGGGAGCTGTTTTTT. Residues: CASYSGGAGTGELFF. This chain uses TRBV18 with TRBJ2-2, with 10 bases that match TRBD2. Germline lookup yields CDR1 KGHSH and CDR2 LQKENI. This CDR3 contains 15 residues. The trim removed 7 bases at V and 4 bases at J, leaving 6 bases unmatched.

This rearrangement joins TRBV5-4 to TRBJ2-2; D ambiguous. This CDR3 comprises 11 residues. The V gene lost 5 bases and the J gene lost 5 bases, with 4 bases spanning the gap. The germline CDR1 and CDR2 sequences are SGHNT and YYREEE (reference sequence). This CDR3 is CASSQTGELFF. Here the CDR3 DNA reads TGTGCCAGCAGTCAAACCGGGGAGCTGTTTTTT. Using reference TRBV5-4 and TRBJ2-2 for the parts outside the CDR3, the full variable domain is ETGVTQSPTHLIKTRGQQVTLRCSSQSGHNTVSWYQQALGQGPQFIFQYYREEENGRGNFPPRFSGLQFPNYSSELNVNALELDDSALYLCASSQTGELFFGEGSRLTVL.

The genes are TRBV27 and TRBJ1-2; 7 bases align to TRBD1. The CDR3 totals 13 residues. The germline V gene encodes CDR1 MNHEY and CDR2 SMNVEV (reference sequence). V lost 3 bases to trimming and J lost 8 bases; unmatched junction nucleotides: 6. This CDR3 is CASSFRQGRGYTF. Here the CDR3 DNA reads TGTGCCAGCAGTTTCCGACAGGGCCGAGGCTACACCTTC.

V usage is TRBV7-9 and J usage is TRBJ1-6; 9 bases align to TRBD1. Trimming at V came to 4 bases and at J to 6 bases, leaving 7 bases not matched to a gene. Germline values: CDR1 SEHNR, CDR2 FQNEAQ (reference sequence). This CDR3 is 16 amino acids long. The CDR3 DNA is TGTGCCAGCAGCTCGGGACAGGGCTTTTTTAATTCACCCCTCCACTTT. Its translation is CASSSGQGFFNSPLHF.

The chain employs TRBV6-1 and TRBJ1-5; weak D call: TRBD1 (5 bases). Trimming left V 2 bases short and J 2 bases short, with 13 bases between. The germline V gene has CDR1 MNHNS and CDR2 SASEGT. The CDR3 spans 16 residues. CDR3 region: CASSERREGGNQPQHF. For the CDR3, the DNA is TGTGCCAGCAGTGAAAGGCGGGAAGGGGGCAATCAGCCCCAGCATTTT.

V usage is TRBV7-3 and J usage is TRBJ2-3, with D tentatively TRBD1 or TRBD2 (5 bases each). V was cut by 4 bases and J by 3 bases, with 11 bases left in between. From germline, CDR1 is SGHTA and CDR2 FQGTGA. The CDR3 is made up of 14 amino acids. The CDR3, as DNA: TGTGCCAGCAGCTCCGGGACGGTAACAGATACGCAGTATTTT. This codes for CASSSGTVTDTQYF.

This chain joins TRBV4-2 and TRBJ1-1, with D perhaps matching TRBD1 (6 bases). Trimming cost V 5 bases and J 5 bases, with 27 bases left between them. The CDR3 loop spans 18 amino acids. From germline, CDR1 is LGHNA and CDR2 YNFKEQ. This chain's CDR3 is CASSSILFSDRTKTEAFF. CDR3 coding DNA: TGTGCCAGCAGCTCGATCTTATTCTCCGACAGGACTAAAACTGAAGCTTTCTTT.

The DNA of the CDR3 is TGTGCCAGTAGTATAGACGGCGCGGGGCCCTATGGCTACACCTTC. The encoded protein is CASSIDGAGPYGYTF. V gene TRBV19 combines with J gene TRBJ1-2; a weak D match, TRBD1 (5 bases). CDR3 size: 15 residues. V lost 0 bases, J lost 4 bases, and 12 bases lay in between. CDR1 and CDR2 from the germline V gene are LNHDA and SQIVND (reference sequence).

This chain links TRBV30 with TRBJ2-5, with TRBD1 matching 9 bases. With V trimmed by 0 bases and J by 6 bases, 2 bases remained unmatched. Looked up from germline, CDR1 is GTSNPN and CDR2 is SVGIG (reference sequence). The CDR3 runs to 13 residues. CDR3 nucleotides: TGTGCCTGGAGTGTAGGACAGGGGCAGACCCAGTACTTC. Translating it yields CAWSVGQGQTQYF.

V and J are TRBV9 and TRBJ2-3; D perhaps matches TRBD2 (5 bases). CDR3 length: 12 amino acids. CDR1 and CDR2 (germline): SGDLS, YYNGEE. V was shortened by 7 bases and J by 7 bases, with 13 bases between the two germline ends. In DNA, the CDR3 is TGTGCCAGCCAATCCCCCGGGAATACGCAGTATTTT. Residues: CASQSPGNTQYF.